This T cell receptor (beta chain) was recorded in a study of T cell changes during pregnancy in multiple sclerosis (dated by TCRdb to between 2018 and 2020). About the investigation overall: Changes in the T cell repertoire over the course of pregnancy were examined in this study in women with multiple sclerosis.

Details on this clone: Its binding antigen is unknown. Per-base qualities were not stored, and no clone one base away is much larger.

Library method: the immunoSEQ multiplex PCR assay. TCRdb's version of the immuneACCESS table is confined to in-frame rearrangements and falls short of the full clone set. An unresolved V gene accounts for under half of the shortfall where checked; the remainder is of unknown origin. The sample table shows under 65,000 clones, and roughly 90% are seen once. In total, the top ten clones hold about 0.64% of the sample. The source is a female donor with multiple sclerosis, enrolled in a pregnancy study. Here the sequenced sample was CD4+ T cells from peripheral blood mononuclear cells, taken after pregnancy.

The CDR3 in this case is CASSLRGTGADTQYF. The sequenced DNA: TGTGCCAGCAGCTTAAGGGGGACCGGTGCAGATACGCAGTATTTT. The chain was built from TRBV7-2 and TRBJ2-3, with a weak D call of TRBD1 (6 bases match). V drops 2 bases and J drops 4 bases, leaving 13 bases in between. CDR1 and CDR2 (SGHTA, FQGNSA) derive from the germline V gene. Including cysteine and phenylalanine, the CDR3 has 15 amino acids. Only the CDR3 part of the read is kept: 45 bases, read in frame from the first base.